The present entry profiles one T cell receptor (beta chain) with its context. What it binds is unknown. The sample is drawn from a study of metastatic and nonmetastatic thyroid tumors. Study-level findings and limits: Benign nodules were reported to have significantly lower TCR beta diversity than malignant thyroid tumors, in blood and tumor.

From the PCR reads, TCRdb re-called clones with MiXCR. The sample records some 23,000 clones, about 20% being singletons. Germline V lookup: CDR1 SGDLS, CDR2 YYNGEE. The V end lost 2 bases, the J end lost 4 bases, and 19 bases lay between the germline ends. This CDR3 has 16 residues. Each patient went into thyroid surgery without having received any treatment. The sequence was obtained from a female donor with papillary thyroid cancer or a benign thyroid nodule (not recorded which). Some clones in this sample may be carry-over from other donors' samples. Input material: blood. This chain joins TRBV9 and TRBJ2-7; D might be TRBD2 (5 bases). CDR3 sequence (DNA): TGTGCCAGCAGCGTGTCCCTAGCAAACCTGTGGTACGAGCAGTACTTC. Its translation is CASSVSLANLWYEQYF.